This TCR beta chain is from a study of blood T cell repertoires in COVID-19. Study-level background: The cDNA or gDNA used as material had been derived from T cells, B-cell-depleted T cells, or PBMCs.

Original analysis: Using reference gene primer amplification, nucleated cell counts were estimated. Generated by immunoSEQ multiplex PCR, the TCRdb table keeps only in-frame clones and is missing some. V and J calls and clone size are copied from that table; D and trimming were computed from the DNA. Of under 70,000 clones listed, around 85% are singletons. The germline gives CDR1 SGHRS, CDR2 YFSETQ. The CDR3 is made up of 15 amino acids. V was clipped by 3 bases and J by 2 bases, with 13 bases between them. Specimen: peripheral blood. The V gene is TRBV5-1, the J gene TRBJ2-3; the D gene is possibly TRBD2 (6 bases). The sequence was obtained from a woman older than 75 with active or convalescent COVID-19. The CDR3 DNA reads TGCGCCAGCAGCTCCCGGACTAAGGACACAGATACGCAGTATTTT. Translation: CASSSRTKDTDTQYF.